The rows below give T cell receptor beta chains drawn from one sample of a study of blood T cells in healthy people across ages. TCRdb re-analysed the 5' RACE reads in MiXCR, keeping a single row per CDR3 protein. The sample has hundreds of thousands of distinct CDR3 sequences; about 30% are singletons. The sample comprised blood. Receptor source: a woman of 80 years or more in good health. The CDR3 runs from the conserved cysteine through the conserved F or W. A D gene is named only where the DNA matches it firmly. Where a row states a size, it is once, few, many or the class of an expanded clone; other rows omit it.

D	V	size	length	J	DNA	CDR3
TRBD1	TRBV20-1	few	14	TRBJ2-3	TGCAGTGCGCGGACAGGGGGCCAGGTAGATACGCAGTATTTT	CSARTGGQVDTQYF
-	TRBV11-2	many	13	TRBJ1-2	TGTGCCAGCAGCTTAGGGGGACTGATTGGCTACACCTTC	CASSLGGLIGYTF
-	TRBV7-7	many	14	TRBJ2-1	TGTGCTAGCAGCTTAGCGACCCGGGATGGTGAGCAGTTCTTC	CASSLATRDGEQFF
TRBD2	TRBV5-1	few	16	TRBJ2-1	TGCGCCAGCAGCCAGGGGAGACTAGCGGGTTACAATGAGCAGTTCTTC	CASSQGRLAGYNEQFF
-	TRBV6-5	many	13	TRBJ2-1	TGTGCCAGCATGGACCAGGGCCCCAATGAGCAGTTCTTC	CASMDQGPNEQFF
TRBD1	TRBV20-1	-	14	TRBJ2-7	TGCAGTGCTAGGGCACAGGGACAGTCCTACGAGCAGTACTTC	CSARAQGQSYEQYF
TRBD2	TRBV20-1	-	16	TRBJ2-5	TGCAGTGCCGGGGGGGGAGTAGCGGGCCCCCAAGAGACCCAGTACTTC	CSAGGGVAGPQETQYF
-	TRBV7-8	-	15	TRBJ2-1	TGTGCCAGCAGCTTAGAGCGGTCCTCCTACAATGAGCAGTTCTTC	CASSLERSSYNEQFF
-	TRBV5-1	few	14	TRBJ1-2	TGCGCCAGCAGCTTGGGGGCAGGGGAGAATGGCTACACCTTC	CASSLGAGENGYTF
-	TRBV5-1	-	15	TRBJ2-5	TGCGCCAGCAGCTACCGGGCCCGAAGACAAGGGACCCAGTACTTC	CASSYRARRQGTQYF
-	TRBV3-1	many	12	TRBJ2-1	TGTGCCAGCAGCCAAGATTATGGTAGGCAGTTCTTC	CASSQDYGRQFF
TRBD2	TRBV5-1	once	15	TRBJ2-7	TGCGCCAGCAGCTTGGATCTAGCGGGTGACTACGAGCAGTACTTC	CASSLDLAGDYEQYF
TRBD1	TRBV9	many	15	TRBJ2-7	TGTGCCAGCAGCGTAGATGGACAGGGGATCTACGAGCAGTACTTC	CASSVDGQGIYEQYF
-	TRBV15	-	11	TRBJ1-4	TGTGCCACCAGCAGAGAGCAAAAACTGTTTTTT	CATSREQKLFF
-	TRBV7-2	-	13	TRBJ2-1	TGTGCCAGCAGCTTATTCGGTGTCCATGAGCAGTTCTTC	CASSLFGVHEQFF
TRBD1	TRBV6-2/TRBV6-3	many	15	TRBJ2-7	TGTGCCAGCAGTTACTCCCAGACAGGGATCTACGAGCAGTACTTC	CASSYSQTGIYEQYF
-	TRBV2	-	14	TRBJ2-1	TGTGCCAGCAATTCCATGACAGGTTATAATGAGCAGTTCTTC	CASNSMTGYNEQFF
-	TRBV28	many	14	TRBJ2-5	TGTGCCAGCAGTTTTAGGGGGACGACGGGGGAGCAGTACTTC	CASSFRGTTGEQYF
-	TRBV20-1	many	15	TRBJ1-5	TGCAGTGCTAAGTCCGGAGGGGCTACAAATCAGCCCCAGCATTTT	CSAKSGGATNQPQHF
TRBD2	TRBV12-3/TRBV12-4	many	15	TRBJ2-1	TGTGCCAGCAGCATTTCGGGGGGGGCCGGCGATGAGCAGTTCTTC	CASSISGGAGDEQFF
-	TRBV7-9	-	12	TRBJ1-2	TGTGCCAGCAACAAGGGAGCGGGTGGCTACACCTTC	CASNKGAGGYTF
-	TRBV3-1	many	14	TRBJ1-1	TGTGCCAGCAGCCAATCAGGGGTGAACACTGAAGCTTTCTTT	CASSQSGVNTEAFF
-	TRBV20-1	many	13	TRBJ2-5	TGCAGTGCTAGACGGGGGGCTCTTGAGACCCAGTACTTC	CSARRGALETQYF
TRBD2	TRBV5-1	many	15	TRBJ2-1	TGCGCCAGCAGCTACCGGACGGGGGGGAACAATGAGCAGTTCTTC	CASSYRTGGNNEQFF
-	TRBV12-3/TRBV12-4	many	15	TRBJ2-5	TGCGCCAGCAGCTTGAATTCCGGGGGCGCAGAGACCCAGTACTTC	CASSLNSGGAETQYF
-	TRBV6-6	few	14	TRBJ2-7	TGTGCCAGCAGTTCGACAGCCAACTCCTACGAGCAGTACTTC	CASSSTANSYEQYF
TRBD1	TRBV4-1	-	16	TRBJ1-2	TGCGCCAGCAGCCAAGATCCGGACAGGGACCCATATGGCTACACCTTC	CASSQDPDRDPYGYTF
-	TRBV5-1	many	15	TRBJ1-1	TGCGCCAGCAGCTTTTCGGGGGCGGAGAACACTGAAGCTTTCTTT	CASSFSGAENTEAFF
-	TRBV27	-	15	TRBJ1-2	TGTGCCAGCAGTTTAACCCACTTGGGGGACTATGGCTACACCTTC	CASSLTHLGDYGYTF
TRBD2	TRBV20-1	-	16	TRBJ2-7	TGCAGTGCTAGCCCCCTAGCGGGGGGGCGCTCCTACGAGCAGTACTTC	CSASPLAGGRSYEQYF
TRBD1	TRBV20-1	many	13	TRBJ2-3	TGCAGTGCTCCGGGACAGGTCACAGATACGCAGTATTTT	CSAPGQVTDTQYF
TRBD2	TRBV12-3/TRBV12-4	-	15	TRBJ2-1	TGTGCCGGCAGTCTTCTAGCGGGGGGTTACAATGAGCAGTTCTTC	CAGSLLAGGYNEQFF
-	TRBV6-6	many	14	TRBJ2-7	TGTGCCAGCAGTTACCCAGGGGCTGGGAACGAGCAGTACTTC	CASSYPGAGNEQYF
-	TRBV27	few	14	TRBJ1-1	TGTGCCAGCAGTATAACTGCGATGAACACTGAAGCTTTCTTT	CASSITAMNTEAFF
-	TRBV5-1	-	14	TRBJ1-1	TGCGCCAGCAGCCCGGGTTTCGCGAACACTGAAGCTTTCTTT	CASSPGFANTEAFF
-	TRBV5-1	many	16	TRBJ2-4	TGCGCCAGCAGCTTGGGGCTGGGGCAAGCCAAAAACATTCAGTACTTC	CASSLGLGQAKNIQYF
-	TRBV5-4	many	13	TRBJ1-4	TGTGCCACCACCTCCGAGACCGTTGAAAAACTGTTTTTT	CATTSETVEKLFF
TRBD1	TRBV7-2	few	15	TRBJ1-2	TGTGCCAGCAGCTCAGAGACAGGGTCTTACTATGGCTACACCTTC	CASSSETGSYYGYTF
-	TRBV5-1	many	13	TRBJ2-1	TGCGCCAGCAGCTTGGAGGGATGGGATGAGCAGTTCTTC	CASSLEGWDEQFF
TRBD2	TRBV4-2	many	17	TRBJ2-7	TGTGCCAGCAGCCAAGGGAAGGGCAGCGGGGGGGCCAACGAGCAGTACTTC	CASSQGKGSGGANEQYF
-	TRBV20-1	once	14	TRBJ1-1	TGCCGTGCTCGCGAAACAGGCATGAACACTGAAGCTTTCTTT	CRARETGMNTEAFF
-	TRBV25-1	many	14	TRBJ1-4	TGTGCCAGCTCACGCGTGGGAAAGGATGAAAAACTGTTTTTT	CASSRVGKDEKLFF
-	TRBV20-1	many	16	TRBJ2-3	TGCAGTGCTAGAGATCCCGCAGGGATTGAAACAGATACGCAGTATTTT	CSARDPAGIETDTQYF
-	TRBV6-5	many	18	TRBJ2-5	TGTGCCAGCAGTTACTCTGCTCGAGGTTTGGGGGGCTTGGAGACCCAGTACTTC	CASSYSARGLGGLETQYF
TRBD1	TRBV7-8	few	15	TRBJ1-4	TGTGCCAGCAGCGTGGGGGACAGTTACAATGAAAAACTGTTTTTT	CASSVGDSYNEKLFF
-	TRBV5-6	-	15	TRBJ1-1	TGTGCCAGCAGTTCGGGCCCCGGCGTGGACACTGAAGCTTTCTTT	CASSSGPGVDTEAFF
TRBD1	TRBV11-3	few	19	TRBJ2-7	TGTGCCAGCAGCGCCCGGGACAGCCTAACTCTAAATCCAAATTACGTGCAGTACTTC	CASSARDSLTLNPNYVQYF
-	TRBV6-5	-	13	TRBJ2-1	TGTGCCAGCAGTTACCTCGACAGATCTGGGCAGTTCTTC	CASSYLDRSGQFF
-	TRBV25-1	many	14	TRBJ2-3	TGCGCCAGCAGCCCGGGCCCTAGCACAGATACGCAGTATTTT	CASSPGPSTDTQYF
-	TRBV13	-	14	TRBJ1-2	TGTGCCAGCAGCTCGGGGGGGCCAGCACCTGGCTACACCTTC	CASSSGGPAPGYTF
-	TRBV10-3	few	13	TRBJ2-1	TGTGCCATCAGTTACGTAGGGGTGGATGAGCAGTTCTTC	CAISYVGVDEQFF
TRBD1	TRBV18	many	16	TRBJ2-7	TGTGCCAGCTCACCACGACAGGGGGCCCTTGGCTACGAGCAGTACTTC	CASSPRQGALGYEQYF
-	TRBV7-2	many	17	TRBJ1-2	TGTGCCAGCAGCTTCTGGGTCGGAGACAGGTGGATAGGAGGCTACACCTTC	CASSFWVGDRWIGGYTF
TRBD2	TRBV7-9	many	20	TRBJ2-3	TGTGCCAGCAGCTCCAGGGCCGGGACTAGCGGGGCCCCTAGCACAGATACGCAGTATTTT	CASSSRAGTSGAPSTDTQYF
TRBD1	TRBV5-1	many	16	TRBJ1-6	TGCGCCAGCAGCTTGGCGGGACAGGGGCGAAATTCACCCCTCCACTTT	CASSLAGQGRNSPLHF